This T cell receptor beta chain was sequenced during a study of kidney transplant recipient with SARS-CoV-2 infection. This clonotype was picked up a small number of times. No conserved phenylalanine or tryptophan ends this CDR3, so it is likely a read error. V was shortened by 1 base and J by 1 base, with 11 bases between the two germline ends. Germline V gene sequence: CDR1 LGHNA, CDR2 YSLEER. The CDR3 has 15 residues. One entry per CDR3 protein results from TCRdb running MiXCR on the reads. The sample includes under 300,000 distinct CDR3 sequences, about 28% seen only once; the top ten take under 9.5%.

The source was a blood sample, collected at baseline and on day 111 from a kidney transplant recipient. The rearrangement joins TRBV4-3 to TRBJ2-7; D not resolved. The source of this sequence is a male patient in his thirties who had COVID-19 and was a kidney transplant recipient. Some T cells may be transferred from the graft donor. In DNA, the CDR3 is TGCGCCAGCAGCCAAGGTAGTTTGGGATCCTACGAGCAGTACTCC. Amino acids: CASSQGSLGSYEQYS.